Each of the 30 T cell receptor beta chains below was sequenced from the same sample in a study of CD8 T cells in ankylosing spondylitis. TCRdb processed the 5' RACE reads anew with MiXCR; each CDR3 protein has one entry. This sample has 200,000 to 250,000 distinct CDR3 sequences, with more than 9% found just once. Sequenced: blood, either unsorted or a sorted T cell fraction (not recorded which). Every receptor here comes from a male donor with ankylosing spondylitis or in good health (not recorded which).

This clonotype has ten or more counts. One end of the junction fails to match germline, which may point to a read error. The chain employs TRBV7-9 and TRBJ2-3; 9 bases are a match to TRBD2. This CDR3 has 15 residues. Germline V lookup: CDR1 SEHNR, CDR2 FQNEAQ (reference sequence). The CDR3 here is CASSLASGVTDTQYF. CDR3 DNA sequence: TGTGCCAGCAGCCTAGCTAGCGGGGTCACAGATACGCAGTATTTT.

Many counts were recorded for this clonotype. The chain has TRBV4-1 and TRBJ2-7; TRBD2 agrees at 11 bases. The CDR3 length is 15 residues. With V trimmed by 1 base and J by 7 bases, 6 bases remained unmatched. In germline, CDR1 is MGHRA, CDR2 YSYEKL. CDR3 bases: TGCGCCAGCAGCCAAGTACTAGCGGGAGATGGAGAGCAGTACTTC. It codes for CASSQVLAGDGEQYF.

This clonotype was observed at least ten times. The gene calls are TRBV5-1 and TRBJ2-3; a weak D match, TRBD1 (7 bases). V lost 4 bases, J lost 3 bases, and 18 bases lay in between. CDR3 length: 16 residues. CDR1 is SGHRS and CDR2 is YFSETQ in the germline V gene. CDR3 nucleotide sequence: TGCGCCAGCAGCCCACCGACAGGGAGCGGGACAGATACGCAGTATTTT. Translating it yields CASSPPTGSGTDTQYF.

The table lists this clonotype with a few counts. The CDR3 nucleotides are TGTGCCAGCAGCCCAGGGAACCAGGGGACTGAAGCTTTCTTT. Residues: CASSPGNQGTEAFF. The chain links TRBV4-2 to TRBJ1-1, with TRBD1 as a possible D gene (6 bases). V was shortened by 4 bases and J by 5 bases, with 14 bases between the two germline ends. CDR1 and CDR2 (germline): LGHNA, YNFKEQ. This CDR3 is built from 14 residues.

There are many counts of this clonotype. The chain combines TRBV11-2 with TRBJ2-1; 7 bases agree with TRBD2. Per germline, CDR1 SGHAT and CDR2 FQNNGV. CDR3 length: 15 amino acids. V was clipped by 2 bases and J by 7 bases; unmatched bases: 8. CDR3 bases: TGTGCCAGCAGCTTACGGGGGGTGACGTCGAATGAGCAGTTCTTC. It translates to CASSLRGVTSNEQFF.

This clonotype was recorded at least ten times. This CDR3 is CASSPQGGYGYTF. In DNA, the CDR3 is TGTGCCAGCAGTCCCCAGGGGGGCTATGGCTACACCTTC. The chain is built from TRBV12-3 or TRBV12-4 and TRBJ1-2, with 7 bases identical to TRBD1. The J segment lost 4 bases and the V segment lost 5 bases, leaving 4 bases of the junction unmatched. The CDR3 sequence is 13 residues long.

The CDR3 DNA sequence: TGCAGTGCTAGGGACAGGGTCTCTGGAAACACCATATATTTT. Translating it yields CSARDRVSGNTIYF. The rearrangement joins TRBV20-1 to TRBJ1-3; 8 nucleotides match TRBD1. V was clipped by 3 bases and J by 0 bases; unmatched bases: 1. The CDR3 has 14 amino acids. CDR1 is DFQATT, CDR2 SNEGSKA, per germline (reference sequence).

This clonotype was counted at least ten times. This sequence joins TRBV12-3 or TRBV12-4 and TRBJ1-3, with D unclear. The germline V and J ends were trimmed by 0 bases and 0 bases, with 9 bases remaining between them. The CDR3 is made up of 16 amino acids. CDR3 loop: CASSLALAASGNTIYF. CDR3 DNA sequence: TGTGCCAGCAGTTTAGCGCTGGCAGCCTCTGGAAACACCATATATTTT.

The sample holds many counts of this clonotype. V gene TRBV27 combines with J gene TRBJ1-1, with D possibly TRBD1 on 5 matching bases. V gave up 1 base and J gave up 1 base, with 16 bases separating them. The CDR3 is 17 residues long. In germline, CDR1 is MNHEY, CDR2 SMNVEV (reference sequence). The CDR3 loop is CASSLLAGREGNTEAFF. The CDR3 DNA sequence: TGTGCCAGCAGTTTATTGGCAGGGAGGGAGGGGAACACTGAAGCTTTCTTT.

This clonotype was counted many times. The chain is built from TRBV6-2 or TRBV6-3 and TRBJ1-5; 12 bases match TRBD1. Looked up from germline, CDR1 is MNHEY and CDR2 is SVGEGT. V was pared by 4 bases and J by 6 bases, with 10 bases of the junction left unmatched. The CDR3 sequence is 17 residues long. CDR3 coding DNA: TGTGCCAGCAGTTTTAGGGGGACAGGGGGCGTCGGTCAGCCCCAGCATTTT. Translated: CASSFRGTGGVGQPQHF.

In this sample, this clonotype turned up a few times. J is TRBJ2-2 and V is TRBV7-9, with TRBD2 identical over 10 bases. The V gene end was trimmed by 5 bases and the J gene end by 3 bases; junction bases not matched to a gene: 9. Germline-derived CDR1 and CDR2 are SEHNR and FQNEAQ (reference sequence). The length of the CDR3 is 17 residues. Here the CDR3 reads CASSPLTSGADTGELFF. DNA for the CDR3: TGTGCCAGCAGCCCGCTCACTAGCGGGGCTGACACCGGGGAGCTGTTTTTT.

The sample holds many counts of this clonotype. The chain recombines TRBV29-1 with TRBJ2-5; D perhaps matches TRBD2 (7 bases). This CDR3 spans 13 amino acids. The germline V and J ends were trimmed by 3 bases and 5 bases, with 13 bases remaining between them. The germline CDR1 and CDR2 sequences are SQVTM and ANQGSEA. For the CDR3, the DNA is TGCAGCGTTGAGGGCAGGGGAGGGGAGACCCAGTACTTC. Translating gives CSVEGRGGETQYF.

On this clonotype: A much larger clone differs by one base, so this may be a read error. The chain couples TRBV12-3 or TRBV12-4 to TRBJ2-3; D is perhaps TRBD2 (6 bases). The CDR3 is 12 amino acids. CDR3 sequence reads: CVSGQSTDTQYF. CDR3 sequence (DNA): TGTGTCAGCGGGCAGAGCACAGATACGCAGTATTTT.

Ten or more counts support this clonotype. The rearrangement uses TRBV29-1 and TRBJ1-5; 8 bases line up with TRBD1. The junction had 7 bases not matched to a gene; V was cut back by 4 bases and J by 5 bases. The V gene's germline CDR1 is SQVTM and CDR2 ANQGSEA. The CDR3 extends over 14 amino acids. The CDR3 sequence is CSVALQGADQPQHF. In nucleotides, the CDR3 is TGCAGCGTTGCTTTGCAGGGGGCGGATCAGCCCCAGCATTTT. Full variable domain (missing parts from reference TRBV29-1 and TRBJ1-5): SAVISQKPSRDICQRGTSLTIQCQVDSQVTMMFWYRQQPGQSLTLIATANQGSEATYESGFVIDKFPISRPNLTFSTLTVSNMSPEDSSIYLCSVALQGADQPQHFGDGTRLSIL.

This clonotype was found many times. The rearrangement joins TRBV5-1 to TRBJ2-2; D is unclear. The CDR3 is 16 amino acids. Germline V gene sequence: CDR1 SGHRS, CDR2 YFSETQ. Trimming cost V 0 bases and J 1 base, with 10 bases left between them. The CDR3 DNA follows: TGCGCCAGCAGCTTGGGGGCAGGCCTGAACACCGGGGAGCTGTTTTTT. Amino acids: CASSLGAGLNTGELFF.

This clonotype has at least ten counts. CDR3 nucleotide sequence: TGTGCCATCAGCCTGGGACAGGGTAATCAGCCCCAGCATTTT. As protein: CAISLGQGNQPQHF. The rearrangement joins TRBV10-3 to TRBJ1-5; TRBD1 matches at 9 bases. The CDR3 sequence is 14 residues long. The germline V gene has CDR1 ENHRY and CDR2 SYGVKD. V shed 6 bases and J 4 bases; nucleotides not matched to a gene: 4.

The CDR3 spells CSARDQRAGELFF. As DNA, the CDR3 is TGCAGTGCTAGAGATCAGAGGGCCGGGGAGCTGTTTTTT. The chain recombines TRBV20-1 with TRBJ2-2; the D gene is possibly TRBD2 (5 bases). V lost 0 bases, J lost 6 bases, and 8 bases lay in between. The germline CDR1 and CDR2 sequences are DFQATT and SNEGSKA (reference sequence). The CDR3 has 13 residues.

This clonotype was observed at least ten times. The junction does not match germline at one end; this may be a read error. The chain combines TRBV6-2 or TRBV6-3 with TRBJ2-7; 12 bases match TRBD1. Germline CDR1 reads MNHEY; CDR2 reads SVGEGT. This CDR3 contains 14 residues. The CDR3 coding sequence is TGTGCCAGCAGTGCCCCGGGACAGGGGGCCAGACCTTTTTTC. Amino acid sequence: CASSAPGQGARPFF.

This clonotype was seen many times. This chain uses TRBV30 with TRBJ1-5; D unresolved. CDR1 and CDR2 from the germline V gene are GTSNPN and SVGIG (reference sequence). The length of the CDR3 is 14 residues. V lost 0 bases to trimming and J lost 6 bases, with 12 bases between them. The CDR3 nucleotides are TGTGCCTGGAGTGTAAACGAGGGTTGTCAGCCCCAGCATTTT. Translation: CAWSVNEGCQPQHF.

This rearrangement joins TRBV6-1 to TRBJ2-7, with unresolved D. V lost 7 bases and J lost 2, with 15 bases in between. The CDR3 consists of 14 residues. Looked up from germline, CDR1 is MNHNS and CDR2 is SASEGT. The CDR3 DNA sequence: TGTGCCAGCACTCAGCCGGGCCCACCCTACGAGCAGTACTTC. It yields the protein CASTQPGPPYEQYF.

This clonotype was seen repeatedly, ten times or more. The chain has TRBV29-1 and TRBJ2-3, with D hard to call. CDR1 is SQVTM, CDR2 ANQGSEA, per germline. Trimming took off 0 bases at V and 4 bases at J, with 8 bases between the two ends. This CDR3 has 13 amino acids. CDR3 sequence reads: CSVEELRADTQYF. The CDR3 DNA sequence: TGCAGCGTTGAAGAGCTCCGGGCAGATACGCAGTATTTT.

The table lists this clonotype with a few counts. The chain is built from TRBV25-1 and TRBJ2-3, with TRBD1 as a possible D gene (6 bases). The V gene's germline CDR1 is MGHDK and CDR2 SYGVNS. V lost 6 bases to trimming and J lost 1 base, with 17 bases between them. The CDR3 covers 16 residues. The CDR3 nucleotides are TGTGCCAGCAGCAAGATAACAGGGTCCGGCACAGATACGCAGTATTTT. This translates into CASSKITGSGTDTQYF.

The chain couples TRBV5-1 to TRBJ2-5; D is unresolved. Germline CDR1 is SGHRS and CDR2 is YFSETQ. Deletions cut 4 bases from V and 5 bases from J, with 12 bases between. This CDR3 spans 13 amino acids. This CDR3 is CASSTGLRETQYF. The CDR3 coding sequence is TGCGCCAGCAGCACCGGCCTGAGGGAGACCCAGTACTTC.

This clonotype was picked up many times. This chain joins TRBV28 and TRBJ2-3, with 10 bases that match TRBD2. CDR1 is MDHEN, CDR2 SYDVKM, per germline. V lost 5 bases, J lost 4 bases, and 6 bases stayed unmatched. This CDR3 has 15 amino acids. The CDR3 coding sequence is TGTGCCAGCAGTATAGCGGGGGGTCTGTCAGATACGCAGTATTTT. This gives the protein CASSIAGGLSDTQYF.

This clonotype was counted ten times or more. J is TRBJ1-6 and V is TRBV27, with D possibly matching TRBD1 (6 bases). Trimming removed 10 bases from V and 0 bases from J, with 13 bases in between. This CDR3 comprises 15 residues. CDR1 and CDR2 (germline): MNHEY, SMNVEV (reference sequence). The CDR3 reads CATGTLNSYNSPLHF. The CDR3 bases are TGTGCCACCGGGACATTGAACTCCTATAATTCACCCCTCCACTTT.

The sample holds many counts of this clonotype. The chain uses TRBV5-1 and TRBJ1-5; D might be TRBD1 (6 bases). CDR3 size: 15 residues. Germline lookup yields CDR1 SGHRS and CDR2 YFSETQ. V lost 1 base, J lost 0 bases, and 8 bases lay in between. CDR3 residues: CASSLKGDSNQPQHF. The CDR3 DNA reads as TGCGCCAGCAGCTTGAAGGGGGATAGCAATCAGCCCCAGCATTTT.

The table lists this clonotype with many counts. The rearrangement uses TRBV12-3 or TRBV12-4 and TRBJ1-4; tentatively, D is TRBD1 (5 bases). V dropped 7 bases and J dropped 4 bases, with 22 bases sitting between them. The CDR3 contains 17 residues. CDR3 DNA: TGTGCCAGCAAGCTAATGGGGTCGGGGACCCTTAATGAAAAACTGTTTTTT. Residues: CASKLMGSGTLNEKLFF.

This clonotype occurred many times. The rearrangement links TRBV2 to TRBJ2-1; 10 bases fit TRBD2. This CDR3 region has 13 residues. The V segment lost 8 bases and the J segment 10 bases; nucleotides outside the gene matches: 8. Per the germline V gene, CDR1 is SNHLY and CDR2 is FYNNEI. Here the CDR3 DNA reads TGTGCCAGCGTGACTAGCGGGTTTGGAGAGCAGTTCTTC. Translating it yields CASVTSGFGEQFF.

This clonotype was observed many times. This chain uses TRBV5-1 with TRBJ1-2; 7 nucleotides agree with TRBD1. Germline V gives CDR1 SGHRS, CDR2 YFSETQ. Losses at the gene ends were 4 bases for V and 2 bases for J; bases not matched to a gene: 2. The CDR3 runs to 13 residues. CDR3 DNA: TGCGCCAGCAGCGGGACAGTAAACTATGGCTACACCTTC. It codes for CASSGTVNYGYTF.

This clonotype has at least ten counts. The V gene is TRBV27, the J gene TRBJ1-1, with D unresolved. The CDR3 consists of 14 residues. V dropped 5 bases and J dropped 6 bases, with 16 bases sitting between them. The germline gives CDR1 MNHEY, CDR2 SMNVEV (reference sequence). The CDR3 loop reads CASSAMGVGSEAFF. CDR3 bases: TGTGCCAGCAGTGCGATGGGCGTGGGGTCTGAAGCTTTCTTT.